Below, 31 T cell receptor beta chains from the same sample are listed, as sequenced in a study of regulatory and conventional T cells in RAG deficiency. Profiling relied on immunoSEQ multiplex PCR, and the TCRdb table lists in-frame clones only, not all of them. This table holds about 12,000 clones, approximately 93% found once. The sorted regulatory T cells were CD4+, CD25-high and CD127-low, with genomic DNA sequenced. The sample was also reused in another study, on regulatory T cells. From that paper: Primers: 52 TRBV forward and 13 TRBJ reverse.

Sequenced material: CD127- CD25+ CD4+ Tregs sorted from blood. The receptors come from a human donor in good health.

The chain recombines TRBV4-1 with TRBJ1-2; 9 bases line up with TRBD1. The CDR3 runs to 17 residues. Per the germline V gene, CDR1 is MGHRA and CDR2 is YSYEKL. V trimming: 3 bases; J trimming: 2 bases; junction bases outside the gene matches: 10. The CDR3 loop is CASSQNPGTGKNYGYTF. CDR3 in DNA: TGCGCCAGCAGCCAGAATCCCGGGACAGGGAAAAACTATGGCTACACCTTC.

This chain uses TRBV6-5 with TRBJ2-3, with D tentatively TRBD1 (5 bases). The germline V and J ends were trimmed by 0 bases and 3 bases, with 13 bases remaining between them. Germline-derived CDR1 and CDR2 are MNHEY and SVGAGI. There are 16 residues in the CDR3. CDR3 in DNA: TGTGCCAGCAGTTACTCGATAGGACAAACAACAGATACGCAGTATTTT. It encodes CASSYSIGQTTDTQYF.

The chain joins TRBV5-5 to TRBJ2-4; weak D call: TRBD2 (5 bases). There are 16 residues in the CDR3. The V gene's germline CDR1 is SGHKS and CDR2 YYEKEE (reference sequence). Trimming took 4 bases from V and 2 from J, leaving 16 bases between them. Here the CDR3 DNA reads TGTGCCAGCAGCCCTACGCGGGCGCTGACCAAAAACATTCAGTACTTC. Protein product: CASSPTRALTKNIQYF.

The DNA of the CDR3 is TGTGCCAGCAGCCCTTCGAGACTGTCAACTAATGAAAAACTGTTTTTT. Protein: CASSPSRLSTNEKLFF. This sequence joins TRBV9 and TRBJ1-4, with D hard to call. Trimming stripped 4 bases from V and 0 bases from J, with 13 bases between. The CDR3 covers 16 residues. The germline V gene has CDR1 SGDLS and CDR2 YYNGEE.

In its sample, this clone was seen once. The gene calls are TRBV5-1 and TRBJ2-7; D may be TRBD2 (5 bases). Trimming removed 2 bases at V and 5 bases at J, with 14 bases between. The CDR3 runs 14 residues. The germline V gene has CDR1 SGHRS and CDR2 YFSETQ. The CDR3 DNA sequence: TGCGCCAGCAGCTTTGGAAGTGGACTTAACGAGCAGTACTTC. It codes for CASSFGSGLNEQYF.

The V and J genes are TRBV5-4 and TRBJ1-2, with a possible D match to TRBD1 (5 bases). The germline V gene has CDR1 SGHNT and CDR2 YYREEE (reference sequence). V was clipped by 0 bases and J by 6 bases, with 12 bases between them. CDR3 length: 14 amino acids. The CDR3 DNA follows: TGTGCCAGCAGCTTGGGGGGCAGGGTGGATGGCTACACCTTC. Its translation is CASSLGGRVDGYTF. The full variable domain, its missing parts supplied by reference TRBV5-4 and TRBJ1-2, is ETGVTQSPTHLIKTRGQQVTLRCSSQSGHNTVSWYQQALGQGPQFIFQYYREEENGRGNFPPRFSGLQFPNYSSELNVNALELDDSALYLCASSLGGRVDGYTFGSGTRLTVV.

The chain recombines TRBV18 with TRBJ1-4; 11 positions agree with TRBD1. The CDR3 is 14 residues long. V lost 3 bases to trimming and J lost 7 bases; unmatched junction nucleotides: 1. The germline CDR1 and CDR2 sequences are KGHSH and LQKENI. CDR3 sequence reads: CASSPGTGGEKLFF. CDR3 sequence (DNA): TGTGCCAGCTCACCTGGGACAGGGGGTGAAAAACTGTTTTTT.

The chain uses TRBV4-1 and TRBJ2-7; D uncertain. Per germline, CDR1 MGHRA and CDR2 YSYEKL. Trimming pared 5 bases from V and 2 bases from J, leaving 10 bases between. The CDR3 has 13 residues. CDR3 region: CASSASLTYEQYF. The CDR3 coding sequence is TGCGCCAGCAGCGCAAGCCTTACCTACGAGCAGTACTTC.

V gene TRBV5-5 combines with J gene TRBJ1-2; D not certain. The CDR3 length is 13 residues. Germline V gene sequence: CDR1 SGHKS, CDR2 YYEKEE (reference sequence). V was trimmed by 1 base and J by 8 bases, leaving 12 bases between them. In DNA form, the CDR3 reads TGTGCCAGCAGCTTGAACGGAGAAGGCGGCTACACCTTC. Translating it yields CASSLNGEGGYTF.

The CDR3 loop is CASSSPGLTEAFF. The CDR3 coding sequence is TGTGCCAGCAGTTCTCCAGGGCTCACTGAAGCTTTCTTT. The chain uses TRBV6-5 and TRBJ1-1, with D possibly being TRBD1 (5 bases). Germline V CDR1 and CDR2: MNHEY, SVGAGI. This CDR3 is built from 13 residues. V lost 4 bases and J 4 bases, leaving 10 bases between the germline ends.

The J gene is TRBJ1-2, the V gene TRBV5-4; D unclear. The CDR3 covers 13 residues. Trimming removed 2 bases from V and 2 bases from J, with 7 bases in between. From germline, CDR1 is SGHNT and CDR2 YYREEE (reference sequence). CDR3 coding DNA: TGTGCCAGCAGCTTTGGCAGGAACTATGGCTACACCTTC. Protein product: CASSFGRNYGYTF.

The chain joins TRBV12-2 to TRBJ2-7; the table's D call, TRBD1, was not checked against the DNA. TRBV12-2 is noted as a pseudogene. This CDR3 is built from 16 residues. The CDR3 bases are TGTGCAAGTCGCTTAGCGAAGGGTCAGGGTGGGTACGAGCAGTACTTC. It encodes CASRLAKGQGGYEQYF.

In DNA, the CDR3 is TGCGCCAGCAGCTTTGGGACAGGGAACACCGGGGAGCTGTTTTTT. This translates into CASSFGTGNTGELFF. The J gene is TRBJ2-2, the V gene TRBV5-1, with 8 bases fitting TRBD1. The V and J ends lost 2 bases and 1 base, in that order; junction bases with no gene match: 1. The CDR3 is made up of 15 amino acids. Germline-derived CDR1 and CDR2 are SGHRS and YFSETQ.

The chain links TRBV13 to TRBJ2-3, with TRBD2 identical over 10 bases. CDR1 and CDR2 (germline): PRHDT, FYEKMQ (reference sequence). This CDR3 region has 16 residues. Trimming removed 0 bases from V and 3 bases from J; junction bases left unmatched: 3. CDR3 bases: TGTGCCAGCAGCTTAGGCTTAGCGGGGGGAACAGATACGCAGTATTTT. It specifies CASSLGLAGGTDTQYF.

The chain carries TRBV28 and TRBJ1-2; D may be TRBD1 (5 bases). The germline gives CDR1 MDHEN, CDR2 SYDVKM. The V gene lost 3 bases and the J gene lost 5 bases, with 13 bases spanning the gap. The CDR3 consists of 14 residues. Written as DNA, the CDR3 is TGTGCCAGCAGTTTTTCTGGGCAGGGATATGGCTACACCTTC. It encodes CASSFSGQGYGYTF.

The rearrangement links TRBV7-9 to TRBJ2-7; 7 bases align to TRBD1. The germline gives CDR1 SEHNR, CDR2 FQNEAQ (reference sequence). With 5 bases clipped from V and 3 bases from J, the junction kept 13 bases outside the gene matches. CDR3 size: 16 residues. CDR3: CASSPLIGQALYEQYF. CDR3 nucleotides: TGTGCCAGCAGCCCCCTTATCGGACAGGCCCTCTACGAGCAGTACTTC.

The chain couples TRBV2 to TRBJ1-5, with 11 bases that match TRBD1. The CDR3 sequence is 18 residues long. Germline values: CDR1 SNHLY, CDR2 FYNNEI. V lost 3 bases, J lost 3 bases, and 10 bases stayed unmatched. CDR3 sequence reads: CASSDNLDRGLNNQPQHF. As DNA, the CDR3 is TGTGCCAGCAGTGATAATCTGGACAGGGGGCTTAACAATCAGCCCCAGCATTTT.

The gene calls are TRBV5-1 and TRBJ1-2; 9 nucleotides line up with TRBD1. J lost 8 bases, V lost 2 bases, and 10 bases had no gene match. CDR3 size: 15 residues. Germline V CDR1 and CDR2: SGHRS, YFSETQ. The CDR3 coding sequence is TGCGCCAGCAGCTTTTCCGGGACAGGGACGACCGGCTACACCTTC. Translation gives CASSFSGTGTTGYTF.

The chain joins TRBV5-1 to TRBJ2-7; 7 positions agree with TRBD2. With 4 bases clipped from V and 5 bases from J, the junction kept 9 bases outside the gene matches. Germline lookup yields CDR1 SGHRS and CDR2 YFSETQ. This CDR3 region has 14 residues. CDR3 coding DNA: TGCGCCAGCAGCCCGGTCGGACTAGTCGACGAGCAGTACTTC. Its protein product is CASSPVGLVDEQYF.

The chain carries TRBV7-2 and TRBJ2-5, with 8 bases lining up with TRBD1. The V segment lost 4 bases and the J segment 4 bases; nucleotides outside the gene matches: 8. This CDR3 is 15 amino acids long. Per germline, CDR1 SGHTA and CDR2 FQGNSA. The CDR3 DNA reads TGTGCCAGCAGCTATAGGGCAGGGGGCAGAGAGACCCAGTACTTC. Residues: CASSYRAGGRETQYF.

The rearrangement joins TRBV19 to TRBJ1-1; TRBD1 matches at 7 bases. The CDR3 spans 16 residues. Losses at the gene ends were 5 bases for V and 5 bases for J; bases not matched to a gene: 14. Germline V gene sequence: CDR1 LNHDA, CDR2 SQIVND (reference sequence). Written as DNA, the CDR3 is TGTGCCAGTAGTCCGCGATCCTACAGGGGACGGACTGAAGCTTTCTTT. This translates into CASSPRSYRGRTEAFF.

The chain couples TRBV6-5 to TRBJ2-3; D is undetermined. V was shortened by 6 bases and J by 4 bases, with 8 bases between the two germline ends. The CDR3 spans 12 residues. The germline CDR1 and CDR2 sequences are MNHEY and SVGAGI. The CDR3 protein is CASRRRPDTQYF. In DNA, the CDR3 is TGTGCCAGCAGACGGAGACCAGATACGCAGTATTTT.

V gene TRBV7-8 combines with J gene TRBJ2-7, with 9 bases aligning to TRBD1. The CDR3 extends over 14 amino acids. Germline CDR1 is SGHVS and CDR2 is FQNEAQ. The ends lost 4 bases at V and 7 bases at J; junction bases unmatched: 8. CDR3 nucleotides: TGTGCCAGCAGCTGGGGGACAGGGACGAGGGAGCAGTACTTC. Protein sequence: CASSWGTGTREQYF.

The V gene is TRBV29-1, the J gene TRBJ1-4; TRBD1 matches 10 bases. From germline, CDR1 is SQVTM and CDR2 ANQGSEA. V shed 3 bases, J shed 7 bases, and the junction held 2 bases outside the gene matches. This CDR3 has 13 residues. CDR3 amino acids: CSVETGGGEKLFF. CDR3 coding DNA: TGCAGCGTTGAGACAGGGGGCGGTGAAAAACTGTTTTTT.

The chain links TRBV7-2 to TRBJ2-3; maybe TRBD1 (5 bases). Germline V gives CDR1 SGHTA, CDR2 FQGNSA. This CDR3 is 13 amino acids long. The V end was cut by 11 bases, the J end by 1 base, with 13 bases between. CDR3 loop: CAGASRRTDTQYF. Written as DNA, the CDR3 is TGTGCCGGGGCCAGCCGTCGCACAGATACGCAGTATTTT.

The gene calls are TRBV19 and TRBJ2-1, with D perhaps TRBD2 (6 bases). The V end lost 5 bases, the J end lost 10 bases, and 18 bases lay between the germline ends. CDR3 size: 14 residues. Germline loops: CDR1 LNHDA, CDR2 SQIVND (reference sequence). The CDR3 is CASSYRSSGREQFF. In DNA, the CDR3 is TGTGCCAGTAGTTACAGGTCTTCGGGGAGGGAGCAGTTCTTC.

The chain has TRBV27 and TRBJ2-7; TRBD2 is a possible D gene (6 bases). Trimming removed 3 bases from V and 3 bases from J, with 15 bases in between. CDR1 and CDR2 (germline): MNHEY, SMNVEV (reference sequence). This CDR3 has 15 residues. The CDR3 reads CASSFGSPGGYEQYF. The DNA of the CDR3 is TGTGCCAGCAGTTTTGGGTCCCCCGGGGGCTACGAGCAGTACTTC.

This sequence joins TRBV6-6 and TRBJ2-2, with D maybe TRBD2 (6 bases). V was trimmed by 5 bases and J by 5 bases, leaving 15 bases between them. CDR3 length equals 15 residues. Per germline, CDR1 MNHNY and CDR2 SVGAGI (reference sequence). For the CDR3, the DNA is TGTGCCAGCAGTCCCCGGGTGGGGAGGACCGGGGAGCTGTTTTTT. It encodes CASSPRVGRTGELFF.

This clone was observed once. V is TRBV2 and J is TRBJ1-2; a possible D gene is TRBD1 (6 bases). The CDR3 is 13 amino acids. V lost 10 bases, J lost 0 bases, and 12 bases lay in between. CDR1 is SNHLY and CDR2 is FYNNEI in the germline V gene. CDR3 residues: CATTGITNYGYTF. The CDR3 DNA reads TGTGCCACGACAGGAATCACTAACTATGGCTACACCTTC.

V gene TRBV6-6 combines with J gene TRBJ1-2; the D is unclear. Germline V gene sequence: CDR1 MNHNY, CDR2 SVGAGI (reference sequence). The V end was cut by 5 bases, the J end by 6 bases, with 10 bases between. This CDR3 comprises 12 residues. The CDR3 loop is CASSEGVHGYTF. CDR3 nucleotides: TGTGCCAGCAGTGAGGGTGTACATGGCTACACCTTC.

This clone was picked up one time. The V and J genes are TRBV5-5 and TRBJ1-2; no clear D. The V gene lost 1 base and the J gene lost 4 bases, with 11 bases spanning the gap. Germline assignment: CDR1 SGHKS and CDR2 YYEKEE (reference sequence). CDR3 length equals 14 residues. CDR3 sequence: CASSLFEPGYGYTF. CDR3 DNA: TGTGCCAGCAGCTTGTTCGAACCCGGCTATGGCTACACCTTC.